This passage covers 20 T cell receptor beta chains from one sample sequenced in a study of T cell responses to AZD1222 COVID-19 vaccine. Profiled with immunoSEQ multiplex PCR; TCRdb holds only in-frame clones, not every one. The sample holds around 130,000 clones, around 90% seen once. The input for sequencing was peripheral blood, taken on day 0 of AZD1222 vaccination. Source of these receptors: an adult in good health.

The chain links TRBV29-1 to TRBJ1-1, with 9 bases lining up with TRBD1. CDR3 size: 12 residues. Losses at the gene ends were 8 bases for V and 1 base for J; bases not matched to a gene: 2. CDR1 is SQVTM, CDR2 ANQGSEA, per germline. The CDR3 DNA sequence: TGCAGCCTGGGACAGGGGAACACTGAAGCTTTCTTT. Protein sequence: CSLGQGNTEAFF.

The V call is TRBV6-2 or TRBV6-3, the J call TRBJ2-7; no definite D call. Germline assignment: CDR1 MNHEY and CDR2 SVGEGT. Between the trimmed V and J ends, which lost 0 bases and 3 bases, there was a span of 6 bases. CDR3 length: 13 residues. The CDR3 protein is CASSYSVGYEQYF. The CDR3 DNA sequence: TGTGCCAGCAGTTACTCGGTGGGCTACGAGCAGTACTTC.

This clone has a single count. The V call is TRBV4-3, the J call TRBJ1-5; the D gene is possibly TRBD1 (6 bases). Between the trimmed V and J ends, which lost 0 bases and 3 bases, there was a span of 12 bases. Looked up from germline, CDR1 is LGHNA and CDR2 is YSLEER. This CDR3 region has 16 residues. The CDR3 loop is CASSQDLGANNQPQHF. The CDR3 DNA reads TGCGCCAGCAGCCAAGATCTGGGGGCTAACAATCAGCCCCAGCATTTT.

The chain links TRBV12-3 or TRBV12-4 to TRBJ2-7; 7 nucleotides agree with TRBD1. The CDR3 is 13 amino acids. Trimming at V came to 6 bases and at J to 6 bases, leaving 8 bases not matched to a gene. The CDR3 here is CASSPQNRGEQYF. The CDR3 DNA sequence: TGTGCCAGCAGCCCACAGAACAGGGGCGAGCAGTACTTC.

The rearrangement links TRBV5-1 to TRBJ2-7, with 10 bases lining up with TRBD2. There are 16 residues in the CDR3. From germline, CDR1 is SGHRS and CDR2 YFSETQ. Losses at the gene ends were 6 bases for V and 3 bases for J; bases not matched to a gene: 12. CDR3 sequence: CASNPAATSGFYEQYF. The CDR3 nucleotides read TGCGCCAGCAACCCTGCGGCGACTAGCGGGTTCTACGAGCAGTACTTC.

This clone was seen only a few times. J is TRBJ1-6 and V is TRBV9, with D possibly TRBD1 on 5 matching bases. Germline loops: CDR1 SGDLS, CDR2 YYNGEE. V gave up 4 bases and J gave up 2 bases, with 19 bases separating them. The CDR3 consists of 18 residues. Written as DNA, the CDR3 is TGTGCCAGCAGCCCCCGCGGGGGTCCCGTAACCTATAATTCACCCCTCCACTTT. It specifies CASSPRGGPVTYNSPLHF.

The CDR3 bases are TGTGCCAGTAGTCCCGGGACAGGTTACTCCTACGAGCAGTACTTC. Protein: CASSPGTGYSYEQYF. The V gene is TRBV19, the J gene TRBJ2-7, with 8 bases matching TRBD1. The J segment lost 0 bases and the V segment lost 5 bases, leaving 6 bases of the junction unmatched. The CDR3 loop spans 15 amino acids. Germline CDR1 reads LNHDA; CDR2 reads SQIVND (reference sequence).

V is TRBV6-5 and J is TRBJ2-7; TRBD1 agrees at 10 bases. With V trimmed by 7 bases and J by 2 bases, 5 bases remained unmatched. Germline CDR1 MNHEY, CDR2 SVGAGI. The CDR3 spans 14 residues. In nucleotides, the CDR3 is TGTGCCAGCATCGTCGGACAGGGGGCCTACGAGCAGTACTTC. Translation gives CASIVGQGAYEQYF.

V is TRBV2 and J is TRBJ1-5, with D possibly TRBD1 on 6 matching bases. Germline V gene data show CDR1 as SNHLY and CDR2 as FYNNEI. This CDR3 is 14 amino acids long. V was cut by 7 bases and J by 4 bases, with 14 bases left in between. The CDR3, as DNA: TGTGCCAGCACATTCACAGGGACTAATCAGCCCCAGCATTTT. This translates into CASTFTGTNQPQHF.

This clone was counted once. V and J are TRBV5-6 and TRBJ1-1; maybe TRBD1 (5 bases). V was cut by 4 bases and J by 3 bases, with 10 bases left in between. Germline V gene lookup returns CDR1 SGHDT and CDR2 YYEEEE. CDR3 length: 13 residues. DNA for the CDR3: TGTGCCAGCAGCCAGGGTCGTTACACTGAAGCTTTCTTT. Residues: CASSQGRYTEAFF.

The rearrangement joins TRBV5-5 to TRBJ2-5, with D maybe TRBD2 (5 bases). This CDR3 spans 14 amino acids. V lost 3 bases, J lost 9 bases, and 18 bases lay in between. Per the germline V gene, CDR1 is SGHKS and CDR2 is YYEKEE (reference sequence). CDR3 in DNA: TGTGCCAGCAGCTCGGACTGGGTTGGGCGGCCCCAGTACTTC. Translating gives CASSSDWVGRPQYF.

The chain joins TRBV15 to TRBJ1-5; maybe TRBD1 (6 bases). Trimming stripped 5 bases from V and 8 bases from J, with 13 bases between. CDR1 is LNHNV and CDR2 is YYDKDF in the germline V gene (reference sequence). The CDR3 covers 13 residues. The CDR3 DNA sequence: TGTGCCACCAGCTCCACAGGGAACAAGCCCCAGCATTTT. Translated, it gives CATSSTGNKPQHF.

V gene TRBV10-1 combines with J gene TRBJ2-1; 14 bases are shared with TRBD2. This CDR3 region has 15 residues. Germline assignment: CDR1 WNHNN and CDR2 SYGVQD (reference sequence). Unmatched junction bases numbered 4, after V lost 7 bases and J lost 5 bases. The CDR3 is CASILTSGRDNEQFF. For the CDR3, the DNA is TGCGCCAGCATTCTGACTAGCGGGAGGGACAATGAGCAGTTCTTC.

The chain employs TRBV2 and TRBJ1-5, with D possibly being TRBD1 (6 bases). This CDR3 contains 13 residues. Germline loops: CDR1 SNHLY, CDR2 FYNNEI. V dropped 7 bases and J dropped 7 bases, with 14 bases sitting between them. This chain's CDR3 is CASNLQGTQPQHF. The CDR3 nucleotides read TGTGCCAGCAACCTACAGGGAACCCAGCCCCAGCATTTT. Looking up the rest from reference TRBV2 and TRBJ1-5 gives the full variable domain: EPEVTQTPSHQVTQMGQEVILRCVPISNHLYFYWYRQILGQKVEFLVSFYNNEISEKSEIFDDQFSVERPDGSNFTLKIRSTKLEDSAMYFCASNLQGTQPQHFGDGTRLSIL.

V is TRBV19 and J is TRBJ1-6; a weak D match, TRBD1 (5 bases). V lost 5 bases and J 7 bases, leaving 12 bases between the germline ends. The CDR3 loop spans 14 amino acids. Germline V gene data show CDR1 as LNHDA and CDR2 as SQIVND (reference sequence). The CDR3 protein is CASSYGRENSPLHF. CDR3 DNA: TGTGCCAGTAGTTATGGCAGGGAAAATTCACCCCTCCACTTT.

This chain joins TRBV6-4 and TRBJ2-2, with a possible D match to TRBD2 (6 bases). Germline loops: CDR1 MRHNA, CDR2 SNTAGT. CDR3 size: 16 residues. Trimming left V 0 bases short and J 4 bases short, with 12 bases between. For the CDR3, the DNA is TGTGCCAGCAGTGACTCCTCGGCGGGGTTCACCGGGGAGCTGTTTTTT. Amino acid sequence: CASSDSSAGFTGELFF.

The chain has TRBV19 and TRBJ2-2; D unclear. The V end lost 7 bases, the J end lost 8 bases, and 14 bases lay between the germline ends. This CDR3 region has 13 residues. CDR1 and CDR2 from the germline V gene are LNHDA and SQIVND (reference sequence). The CDR3 DNA is TGTGCCAGTACTCCTACCGGGCAGGGGGAGCTGTTTTTT. Amino acid sequence: CASTPTGQGELFF. The complete variable domain, with remaining parts taken from reference TRBV19 and TRBJ2-2, reads DGGITQSPKYLFRKEGQNVTLSCEQNLNHDAMYWYRQDPGQGLRLIYYSQIVNDFQKGDIAEGYSVSREKKESFPLTVTSAQKNPTAFYLCASTPTGQGELFFGEGSRLTVL.

The V and J genes are TRBV6-5 and TRBJ2-3; D might be TRBD1 (6 bases). Germline V gene data show CDR1 as MNHEY and CDR2 as SVGAGI. This CDR3 comprises 14 residues. Trimming removed 6 bases from V and 2 bases from J, with 12 bases in between. CDR3: CASRQGNPTDTQYF. The CDR3 DNA follows: TGTGCCAGCAGACAGGGCAATCCCACAGATACGCAGTATTTT.

The CDR3 sequence: CASSYWSGELFF. The CDR3 DNA is TGTGCCAGCAGTTACTGGTCCGGGGAGCTGTTTTTT. This chain uses TRBV6-2 or TRBV6-3 with TRBJ2-2; D is unresolved. The CDR3 sequence is 12 residues long. V was clipped by 1 base and J by 6 bases, with 3 bases between them. The germline V gene has CDR1 MNHEY and CDR2 SVGEGT.

The genes are TRBV5-6 and TRBJ1-4, with no clear D. Trimming removed 1 base from V and 8 bases from J, with 9 bases in between. Per germline, CDR1 SGHDT and CDR2 YYEEEE. The CDR3 sequence is 13 residues long. The CDR3: CASSLWLGEKLFF. CDR3 nucleotides: TGTGCCAGCAGCTTGTGGTTAGGAGAAAAACTGTTTTTT.